The clone carrying this T cell receptor (beta chain) came up a few times. Its target is unknown. Germline V gene sequence: CDR1 SGHKS, CDR2 YYEKEE (reference sequence). The CDR3 totals 16 residues. V was clipped by 4 bases and J by 1 base; unmatched bases: 8. About 10 ml of fresh blood yielded the PBMCs by density gradient. Amplification from RNA transcripts yielded the TCR beta CDR3 regions. HTBI-primed first-round RT-PCR preceded second-round multiplex PCR. Via MiXCR, TCRdb re-called the multiplex PCR reads, giving one row per CDR3 protein. In the table there are under 800,000 distinct CDR3 sequences, approximately 21% of which are singletons. The data stem from a study of Graves' ophthalmopathy and Graves' hyperthyroidism. Study-level results: Prediction of ophthalmopathy progression reached about 70% sensitivity and around 72% specificity.

The chain employs TRBV5-5 and TRBJ2-4, with TRBD2 matching 7 bases. This clonotype was sampled from a woman between 18 and 30 years old with stable Graves' hyperthyroidism. Some clones in this sample may be carry-over from other donors' samples. The sequenced sample consisted of peripheral blood. The CDR3 bases are TGTGCCAGCAGCCAACGACTAGCTGGGGCCAAAAACATTCAGTACTTC. This translates into CASSQRLAGAKNIQYF. Based on the CDR3 plus reference TRBV5-5 and TRBJ2-4, the full variable domain is DAGVTQSPTHLIKTRGQQVTLRCSPISGHKSVSWYQQVLGQGPQFIFQYYEKEERGRGNFPDRFSARQFPNYSSELNVNALLLGDSALYLCASSQRLAGAKNIQYFGAGTRLSVL.